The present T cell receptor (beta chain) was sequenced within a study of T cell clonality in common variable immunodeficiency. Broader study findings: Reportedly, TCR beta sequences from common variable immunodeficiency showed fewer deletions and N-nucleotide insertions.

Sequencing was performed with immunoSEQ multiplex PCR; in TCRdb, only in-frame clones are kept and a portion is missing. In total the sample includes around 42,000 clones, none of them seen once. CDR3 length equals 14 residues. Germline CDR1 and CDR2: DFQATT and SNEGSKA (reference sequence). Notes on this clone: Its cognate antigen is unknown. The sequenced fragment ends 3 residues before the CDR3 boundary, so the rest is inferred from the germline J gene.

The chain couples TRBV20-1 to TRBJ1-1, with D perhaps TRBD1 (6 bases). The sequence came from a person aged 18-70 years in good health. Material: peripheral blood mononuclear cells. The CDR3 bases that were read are TGCAGTGCTCCATGGACCCGGGGGGACAAGAAA. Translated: CSAPWTRGDKK. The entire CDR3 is CSAPWTRGDKKAFF.